This TCR beta chain was captured by sequencing in a study of cytomegalovirus exposure and HLA in healthy donors. Study-level points and caveats: TRBV6-2, TRBV6-3 and other indistinguishable V segments were excluded. The listing of 150 to 200 TCR beta chains classed them as cytomegalovirus-associated.

The CDR3 covers 16 residues. Germline loops: CDR1 MGHRA, CDR2 YSYEKL. Trimming shortened V by 0 bases and J by 0 bases, and 12 bases separated the two germline ends. The PCR made use of 60 Vbeta and 13 Jbeta primers. Profiled with immunoSEQ multiplex PCR; TCRdb holds only in-frame clones, not every one. The repertoire has 150,000 to 250,000 clones, 65% to 90% of them found once; the top ten carry approximately 2.4%. This clone was picked up one time. Its specificity is unknown. Sequencing was done on a sample of PBMCs. The sequence was obtained from a woman between 45 and 65 years old in good health and CMV-seronegative. This chain connects TRBV4-1 to TRBJ2-7; no reliable D call. The DNA for the CDR3 is TGCGCCAGCAGCCAAGATTTGACACCCACCTCCTACGAGCAGTACTTC. Translating it yields CASSQDLTPTSYEQYF.